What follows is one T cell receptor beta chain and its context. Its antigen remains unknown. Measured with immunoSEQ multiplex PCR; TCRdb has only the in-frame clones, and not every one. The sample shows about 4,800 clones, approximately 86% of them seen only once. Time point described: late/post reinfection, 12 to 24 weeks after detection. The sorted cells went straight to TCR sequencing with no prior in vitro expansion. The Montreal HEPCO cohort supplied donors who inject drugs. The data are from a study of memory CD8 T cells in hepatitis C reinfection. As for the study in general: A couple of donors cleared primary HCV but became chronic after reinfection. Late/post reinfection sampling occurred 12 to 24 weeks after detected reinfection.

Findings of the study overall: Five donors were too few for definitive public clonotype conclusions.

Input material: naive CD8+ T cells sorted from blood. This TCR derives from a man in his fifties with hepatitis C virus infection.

Here the CDR3 reads CASSLARDYTGELFF. For the CDR3, the DNA is TGTGCCAGCAGCTTGGCTCGGGACTACACCGGGGAGCTGTTTTTT. J is TRBJ2-2 and V is TRBV5-4; weak D call: TRBD2 (6 bases). Per germline, CDR1 SGHNT and CDR2 YYREEE (reference sequence). The ends were cut back, 0 bases at V and 3 bases at J, with 9 bases in the middle. The CDR3 has 15 amino acids.